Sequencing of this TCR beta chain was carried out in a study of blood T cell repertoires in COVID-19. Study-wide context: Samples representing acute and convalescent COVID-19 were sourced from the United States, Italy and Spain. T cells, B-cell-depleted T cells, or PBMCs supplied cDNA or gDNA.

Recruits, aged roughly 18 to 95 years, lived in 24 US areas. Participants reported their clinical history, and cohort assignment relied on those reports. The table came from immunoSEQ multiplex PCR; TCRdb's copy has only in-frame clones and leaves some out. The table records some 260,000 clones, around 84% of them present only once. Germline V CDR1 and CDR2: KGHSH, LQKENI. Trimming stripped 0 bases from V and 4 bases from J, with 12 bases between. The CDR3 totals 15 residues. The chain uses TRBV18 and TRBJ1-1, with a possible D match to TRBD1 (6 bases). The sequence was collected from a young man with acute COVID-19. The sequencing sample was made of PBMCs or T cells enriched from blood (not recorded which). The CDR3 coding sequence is TGTGCCAGCTCACCACCGAGACAGGCGGTCACTGAAGCTTTCTTT. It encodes CASSPPRQAVTEAFF.